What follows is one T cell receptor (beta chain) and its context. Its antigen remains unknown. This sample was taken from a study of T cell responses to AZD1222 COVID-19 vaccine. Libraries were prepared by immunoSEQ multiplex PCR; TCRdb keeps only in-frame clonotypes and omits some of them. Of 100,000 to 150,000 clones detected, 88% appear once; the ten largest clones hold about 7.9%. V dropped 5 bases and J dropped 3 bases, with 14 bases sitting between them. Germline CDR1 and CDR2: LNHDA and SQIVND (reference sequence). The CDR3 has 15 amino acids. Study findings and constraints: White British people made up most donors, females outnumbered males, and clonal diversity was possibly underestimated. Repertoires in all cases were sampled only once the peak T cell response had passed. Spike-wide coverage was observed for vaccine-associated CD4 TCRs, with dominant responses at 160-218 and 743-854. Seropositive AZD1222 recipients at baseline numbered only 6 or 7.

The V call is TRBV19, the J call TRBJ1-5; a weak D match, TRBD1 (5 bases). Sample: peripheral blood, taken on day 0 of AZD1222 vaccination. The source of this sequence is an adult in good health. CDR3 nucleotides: TGTGCCAGTAGTCCCGTCCCAGGGACCAATCAGCCCCAGCATTTT. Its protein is CASSPVPGTNQPQHF.